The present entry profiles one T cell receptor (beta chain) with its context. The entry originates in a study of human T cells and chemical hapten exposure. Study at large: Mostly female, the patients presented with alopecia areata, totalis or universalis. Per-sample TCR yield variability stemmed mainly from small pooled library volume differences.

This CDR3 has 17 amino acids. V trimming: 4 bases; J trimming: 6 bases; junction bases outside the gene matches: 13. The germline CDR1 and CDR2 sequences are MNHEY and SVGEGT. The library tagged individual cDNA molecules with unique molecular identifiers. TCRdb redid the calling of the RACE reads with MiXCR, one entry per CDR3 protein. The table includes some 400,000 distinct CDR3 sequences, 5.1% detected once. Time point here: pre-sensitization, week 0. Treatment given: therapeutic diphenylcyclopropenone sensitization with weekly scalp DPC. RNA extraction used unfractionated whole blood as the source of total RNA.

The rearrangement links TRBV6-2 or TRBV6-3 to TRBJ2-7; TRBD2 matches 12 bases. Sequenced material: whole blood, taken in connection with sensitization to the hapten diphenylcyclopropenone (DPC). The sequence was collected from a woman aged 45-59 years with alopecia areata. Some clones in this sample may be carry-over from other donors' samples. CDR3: CASSSPLTSGRGGEQYF. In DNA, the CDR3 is TGTGCCAGCAGTTCCCCCTTGACTAGCGGGAGAGGGGGCGAGCAGTACTTC.